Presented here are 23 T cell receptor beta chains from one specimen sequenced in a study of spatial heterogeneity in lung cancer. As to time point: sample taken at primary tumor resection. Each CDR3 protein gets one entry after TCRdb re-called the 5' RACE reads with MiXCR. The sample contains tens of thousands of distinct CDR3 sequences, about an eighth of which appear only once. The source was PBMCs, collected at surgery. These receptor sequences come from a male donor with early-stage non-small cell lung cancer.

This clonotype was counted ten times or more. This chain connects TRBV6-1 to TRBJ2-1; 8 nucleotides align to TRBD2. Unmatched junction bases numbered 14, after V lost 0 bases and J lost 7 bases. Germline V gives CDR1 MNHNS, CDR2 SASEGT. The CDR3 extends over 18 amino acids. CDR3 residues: CASSEAPAGGPSGNEQFF. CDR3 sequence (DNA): TGTGCCAGCAGTGAAGCGCCCGCGGGAGGTCCCTCGGGGAATGAGCAGTTCTTC.

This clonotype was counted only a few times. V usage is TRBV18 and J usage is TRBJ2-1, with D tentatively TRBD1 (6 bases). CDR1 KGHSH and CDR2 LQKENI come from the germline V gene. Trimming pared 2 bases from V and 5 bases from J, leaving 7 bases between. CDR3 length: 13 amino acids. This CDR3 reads CASSPWTDNEQFF. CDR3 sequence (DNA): TGTGCCAGCTCACCATGGACAGACAATGAGCAGTTCTTC.

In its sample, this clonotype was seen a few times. CDR3 amino acids: CASSFRTSGDSTDTQYF. The CDR3 DNA reads as TGTGCCAGCAGTTTCCGAACTAGCGGGGATAGCACAGATACGCAGTATTTT. The chain links TRBV6-2 or TRBV6-3 to TRBJ2-3; 10 bases fit TRBD2. The germline CDR1 and CDR2 sequences are MNHEY and SVGEGT. Trimming removed 4 bases from V and 0 bases from J; junction bases left unmatched: 7. The CDR3 consists of 17 residues.

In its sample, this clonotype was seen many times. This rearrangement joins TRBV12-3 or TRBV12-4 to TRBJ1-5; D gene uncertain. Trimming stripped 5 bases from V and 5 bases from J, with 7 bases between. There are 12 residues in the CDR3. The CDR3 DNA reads TGTGCCAGCAGTCCTGCACATCAGCCCCAGCATTTT. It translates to CASSPAHQPQHF.

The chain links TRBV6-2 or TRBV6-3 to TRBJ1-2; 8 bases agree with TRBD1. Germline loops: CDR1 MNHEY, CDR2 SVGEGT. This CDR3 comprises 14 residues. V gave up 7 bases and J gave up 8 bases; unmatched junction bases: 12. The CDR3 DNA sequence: TGTGCCAGCACCACGTCAGGGGGCTCGCGGGGCTACACCTTC. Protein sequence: CASTTSGGSRGYTF.

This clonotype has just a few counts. Here the CDR3 reads CASSLSGRMAFF. For the CDR3, the DNA is TGTGCCAGCAGTTTAAGCGGGAGGATGGCTTTCTTT. The chain employs TRBV28 and TRBJ1-1; D ambiguous. This CDR3 has 12 residues. Germline V lookup: CDR1 MDHEN, CDR2 SYDVKM. Deletions cut 2 bases from V and 11 bases from J, with 12 bases between.

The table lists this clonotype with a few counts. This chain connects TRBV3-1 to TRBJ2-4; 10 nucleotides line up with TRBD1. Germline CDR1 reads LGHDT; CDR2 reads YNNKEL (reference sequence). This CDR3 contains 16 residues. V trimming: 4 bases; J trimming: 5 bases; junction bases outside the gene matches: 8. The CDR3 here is CASSRTDRGRENIQYF. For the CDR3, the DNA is TGTGCCAGCAGCCGCACCGACAGGGGGCGGGAAAACATTCAGTACTTC. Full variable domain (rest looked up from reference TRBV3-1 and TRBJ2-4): DTAVSQTPKYLVTQMGNDKSIKCEQNLGHDTMYWYKQDSKKFLKIMFSYNNKELIINETVPNRFSPKSPDKAHLNLHINSLELGDSAVYFCASSRTDRGRENIQYFGAGTRLSVL.

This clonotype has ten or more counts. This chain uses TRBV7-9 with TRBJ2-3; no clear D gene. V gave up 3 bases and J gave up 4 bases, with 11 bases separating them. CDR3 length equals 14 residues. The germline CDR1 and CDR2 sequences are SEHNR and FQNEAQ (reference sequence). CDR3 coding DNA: TGTGCCAGCAGCTTGATGAGAGAGGCAGATACGCAGTATTTT. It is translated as CASSLMREADTQYF.

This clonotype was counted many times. Here the CDR3 reads CASRGLAGGPIDTQYF. The DNA for the CDR3 is TGTGCCAGCAGGGGACTAGCGGGAGGGCCGATAGATACGCAGTATTTT. This chain uses TRBV28 with TRBJ2-3; 16 bases are shared with TRBD2. The germline CDR1 and CDR2 sequences are MDHEN and SYDVKM. The CDR3 runs 16 residues. V lost 6 bases and J lost 5; bases outside the gene matches: 5.

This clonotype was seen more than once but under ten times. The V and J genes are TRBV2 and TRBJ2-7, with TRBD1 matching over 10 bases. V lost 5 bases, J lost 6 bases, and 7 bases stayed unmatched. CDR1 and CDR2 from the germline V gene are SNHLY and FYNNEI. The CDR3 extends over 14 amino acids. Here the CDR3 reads CASSLTGGIVEQYF. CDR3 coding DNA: TGTGCCAGCAGTTTGACAGGGGGCATTGTCGAGCAGTACTTC.

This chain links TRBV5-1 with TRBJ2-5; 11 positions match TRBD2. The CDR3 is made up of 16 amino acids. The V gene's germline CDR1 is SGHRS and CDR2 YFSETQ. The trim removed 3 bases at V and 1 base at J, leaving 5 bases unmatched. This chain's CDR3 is CASSWGTSGIQETQYF. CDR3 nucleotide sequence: TGCGCCAGCAGCTGGGGGACTAGCGGCATCCAAGAGACCCAGTACTTC.

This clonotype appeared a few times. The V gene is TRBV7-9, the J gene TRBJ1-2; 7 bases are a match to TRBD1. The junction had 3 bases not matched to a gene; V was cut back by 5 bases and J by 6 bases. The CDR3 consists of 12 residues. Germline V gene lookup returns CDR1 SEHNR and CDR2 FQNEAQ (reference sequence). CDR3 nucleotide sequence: TGTGCCAGCAGCCCGACAGGGAATGGCTACACCTTC. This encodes CASSPTGNGYTF.

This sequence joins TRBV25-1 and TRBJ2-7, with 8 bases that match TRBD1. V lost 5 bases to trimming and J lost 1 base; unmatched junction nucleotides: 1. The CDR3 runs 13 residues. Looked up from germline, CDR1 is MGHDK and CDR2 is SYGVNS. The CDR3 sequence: CASSWTGSYEQYF. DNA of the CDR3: TGTGCCAGCAGTTGGACAGGGTCCTACGAGCAGTACTTC.

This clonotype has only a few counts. The CDR3 DNA is TGTGCCAGCAGGGAACCGGGACTGCAGCAGTTCTTC. Translating gives CASREPGLQQFF. This sequence joins TRBV7-2 and TRBJ2-1; D is possibly TRBD2 (6 bases). Trimming shortened V by 6 bases and J by 11 bases, and 14 bases separated the two germline ends. This CDR3 has 12 amino acids. CDR1 SGHTA and CDR2 FQGNSA come from the germline V gene.

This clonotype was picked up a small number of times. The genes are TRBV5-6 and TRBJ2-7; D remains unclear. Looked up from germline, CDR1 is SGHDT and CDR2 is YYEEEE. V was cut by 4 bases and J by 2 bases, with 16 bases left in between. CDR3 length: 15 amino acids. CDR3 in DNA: TGTGCCAGCAGCCCTGGGCTCCTCCAAACCTACGAGCAGTACTTC. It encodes CASSPGLLQTYEQYF.

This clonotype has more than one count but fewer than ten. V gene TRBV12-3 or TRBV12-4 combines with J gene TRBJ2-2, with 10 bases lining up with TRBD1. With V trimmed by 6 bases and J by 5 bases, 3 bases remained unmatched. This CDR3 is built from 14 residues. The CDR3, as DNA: TGTGCCAGCAGCCGGACAGGGGGAACCGGGGAGCTGTTTTTT. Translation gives CASSRTGGTGELFF.

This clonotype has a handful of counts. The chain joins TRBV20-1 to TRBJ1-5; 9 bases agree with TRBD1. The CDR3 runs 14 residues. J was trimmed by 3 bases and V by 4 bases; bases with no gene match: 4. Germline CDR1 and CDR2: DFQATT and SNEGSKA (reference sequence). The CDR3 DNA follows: TGCAGTGCTATCCGGACAGGGGCCAATCAGCCCCAGCATTTT. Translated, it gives CSAIRTGANQPQHF.

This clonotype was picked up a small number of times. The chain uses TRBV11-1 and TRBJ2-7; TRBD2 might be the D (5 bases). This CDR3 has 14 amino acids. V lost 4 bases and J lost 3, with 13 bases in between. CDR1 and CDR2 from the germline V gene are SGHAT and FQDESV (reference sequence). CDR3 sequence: CASSYAGLNYEQYF. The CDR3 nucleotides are TGTGCCAGCAGCTATGCGGGCCTCAACTACGAGCAGTACTTC.

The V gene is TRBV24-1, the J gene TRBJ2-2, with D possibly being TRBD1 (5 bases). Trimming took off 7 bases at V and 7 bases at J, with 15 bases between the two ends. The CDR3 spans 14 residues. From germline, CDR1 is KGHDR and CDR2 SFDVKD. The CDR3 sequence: CATSSNQGNGELFF. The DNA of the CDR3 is TGTGCCACCAGCTCAAATCAGGGAAACGGGGAGCTGTTTTTT.

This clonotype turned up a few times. In DNA, the CDR3 is TGTGCCAGCAGTCCCAACTCCGGGGATGCCACTGAAGCTTTCTTT. Amino acid sequence: CASSPNSGDATEAFF. The rearrangement uses TRBV28 and TRBJ1-1; D ambiguous. Germline-derived CDR1 and CDR2 are MDHEN and SYDVKM. CDR3 size: 15 residues. The V end lost 5 bases, the J end lost 4 bases, and 17 bases lay between the germline ends.

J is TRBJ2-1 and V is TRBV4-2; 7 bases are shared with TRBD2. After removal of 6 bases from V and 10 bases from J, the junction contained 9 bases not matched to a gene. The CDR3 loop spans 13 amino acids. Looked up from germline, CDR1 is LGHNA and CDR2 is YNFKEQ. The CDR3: CASSSGASGEQFF. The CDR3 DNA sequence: TGTGCCAGCAGTAGTGGGGCTAGCGGCGAGCAGTTCTTC.

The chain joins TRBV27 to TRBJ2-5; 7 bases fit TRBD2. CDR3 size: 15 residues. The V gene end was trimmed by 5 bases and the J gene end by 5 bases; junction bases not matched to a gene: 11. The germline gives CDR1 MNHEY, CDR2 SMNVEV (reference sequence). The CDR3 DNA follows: TGTGCCAGCAGTCCACGGACTAGAGGGAGGGAGACCCAGTACTTC. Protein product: CASSPRTRGRETQYF.

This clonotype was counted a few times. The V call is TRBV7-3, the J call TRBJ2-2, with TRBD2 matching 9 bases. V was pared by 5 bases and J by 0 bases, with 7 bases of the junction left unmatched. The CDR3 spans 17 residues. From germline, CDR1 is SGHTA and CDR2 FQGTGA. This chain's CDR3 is CASSPYRLAANTGELFF. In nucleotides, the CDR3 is TGTGCCAGCAGCCCCTACAGACTAGCGGCGAACACCGGGGAGCTGTTTTTT.